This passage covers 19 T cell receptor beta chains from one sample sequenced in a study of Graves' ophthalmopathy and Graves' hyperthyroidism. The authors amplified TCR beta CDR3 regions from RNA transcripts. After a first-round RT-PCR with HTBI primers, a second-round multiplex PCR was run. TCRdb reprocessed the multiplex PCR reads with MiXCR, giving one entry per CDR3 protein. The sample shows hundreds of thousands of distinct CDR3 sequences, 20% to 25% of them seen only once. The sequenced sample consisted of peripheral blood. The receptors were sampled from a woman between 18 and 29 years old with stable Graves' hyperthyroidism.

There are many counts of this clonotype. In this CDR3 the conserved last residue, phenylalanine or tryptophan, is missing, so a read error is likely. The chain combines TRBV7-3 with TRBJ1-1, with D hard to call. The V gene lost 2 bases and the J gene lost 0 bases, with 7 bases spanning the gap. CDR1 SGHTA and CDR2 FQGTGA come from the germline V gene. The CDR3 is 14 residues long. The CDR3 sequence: CASSLSRMNTEAFY. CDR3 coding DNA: TGTGCCAGCAGCTTATCTCGGATGAACACTGAAGCTTTCTAT.

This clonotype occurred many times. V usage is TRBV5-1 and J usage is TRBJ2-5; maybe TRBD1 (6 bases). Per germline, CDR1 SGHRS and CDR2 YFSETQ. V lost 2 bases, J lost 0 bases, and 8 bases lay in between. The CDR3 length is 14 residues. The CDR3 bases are TGCGCCAGCAGCTTTCAGGGGTACCAAGAGACCCAGTACTTC. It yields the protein CASSFQGYQETQYF.

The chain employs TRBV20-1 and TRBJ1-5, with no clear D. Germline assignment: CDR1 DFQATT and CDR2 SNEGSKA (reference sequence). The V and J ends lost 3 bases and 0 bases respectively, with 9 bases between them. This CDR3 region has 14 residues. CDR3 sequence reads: CSASRQLSNQPQHF. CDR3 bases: TGCAGTGCTAGTCGTCAGCTTAGCAATCAGCCCCAGCATTTT.

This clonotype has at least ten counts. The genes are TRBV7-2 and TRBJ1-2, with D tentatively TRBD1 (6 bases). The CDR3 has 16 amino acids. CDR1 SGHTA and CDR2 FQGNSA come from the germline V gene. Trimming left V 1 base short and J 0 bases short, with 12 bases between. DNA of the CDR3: TGTGCCAGCAGCTTAGGAAGGTACAGGGCTAACTATGGCTACACCTTC. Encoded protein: CASSLGRYRANYGYTF.

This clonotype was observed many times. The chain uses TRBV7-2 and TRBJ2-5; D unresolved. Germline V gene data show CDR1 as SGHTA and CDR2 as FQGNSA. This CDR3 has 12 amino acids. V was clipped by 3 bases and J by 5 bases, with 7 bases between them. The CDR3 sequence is CASSFFGETQYF. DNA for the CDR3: TGTGCCAGCAGCTTCTTCGGCGAGACCCAGTACTTC.

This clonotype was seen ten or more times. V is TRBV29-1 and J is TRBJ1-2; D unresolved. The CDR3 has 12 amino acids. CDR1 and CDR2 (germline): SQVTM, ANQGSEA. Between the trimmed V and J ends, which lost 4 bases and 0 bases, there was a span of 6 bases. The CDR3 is CSVAQSNYGYTF. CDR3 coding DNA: TGCAGCGTTGCACAGTCTAACTATGGCTACACCTTC. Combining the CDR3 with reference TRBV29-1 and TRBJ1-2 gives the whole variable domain SAVISQKPSRDICQRGTSLTIQCQVDSQVTMMFWYRQQPGQSLTLIATANQGSEATYESGFVIDKFPISRPNLTFSTLTVSNMSPEDSSIYLCSVAQSNYGYTFGSGTRLTVV.

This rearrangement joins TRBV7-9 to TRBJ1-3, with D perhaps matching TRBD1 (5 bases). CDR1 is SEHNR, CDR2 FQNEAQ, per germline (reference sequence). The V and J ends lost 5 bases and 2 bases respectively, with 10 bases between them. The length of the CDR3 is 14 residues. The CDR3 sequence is CASSAGGPGNTIYF. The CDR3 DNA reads TGTGCCAGCAGCGCCGGGGGTCCTGGAAACACCATATATTTT.

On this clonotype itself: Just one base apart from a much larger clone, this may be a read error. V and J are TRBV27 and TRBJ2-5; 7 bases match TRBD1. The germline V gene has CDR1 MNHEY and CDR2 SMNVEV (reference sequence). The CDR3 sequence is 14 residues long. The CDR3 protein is CASSDRDHQESQYF. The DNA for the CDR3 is TGTGCCAGCAGTGACAGGGACCATCAAGAGTCCCAGTACTTC.

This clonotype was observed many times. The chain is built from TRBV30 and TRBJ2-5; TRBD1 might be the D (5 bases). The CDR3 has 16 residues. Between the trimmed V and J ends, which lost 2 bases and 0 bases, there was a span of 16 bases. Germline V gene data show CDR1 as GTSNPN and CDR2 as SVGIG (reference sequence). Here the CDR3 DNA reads TGTGCCTGGAGTCGTGGGGCGGAACTCCACCAAGAGACCCAGTACTTC. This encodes CAWSRGAELHQETQYF.

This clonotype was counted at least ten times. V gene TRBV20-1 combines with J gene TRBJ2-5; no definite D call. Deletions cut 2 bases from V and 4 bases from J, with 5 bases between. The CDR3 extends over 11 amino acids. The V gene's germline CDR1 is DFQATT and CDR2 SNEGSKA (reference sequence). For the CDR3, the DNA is TGCAGTGCTAGATCAGGAGAGACCCAGTACTTC. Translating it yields CSARSGETQYF.

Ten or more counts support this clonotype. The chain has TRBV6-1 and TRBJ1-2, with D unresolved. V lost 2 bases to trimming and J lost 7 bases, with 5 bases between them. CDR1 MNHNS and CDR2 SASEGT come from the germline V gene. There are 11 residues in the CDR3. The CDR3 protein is CASSELGGYTF. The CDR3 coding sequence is TGTGCCAGCAGTGAACTTGGTGGCTACACCTTC.

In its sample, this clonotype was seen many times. The chain's CDR3 is CASSQGGGANYGYTF. For the CDR3, the DNA is TGTGCCAGCAGTCAGGGGGGTGGGGCTAACTATGGCTACACCTTC. V usage is TRBV12-3 or TRBV12-4 and J usage is TRBJ1-2, with 7 bases lining up with TRBD1. V gave up 5 bases and J gave up 0 bases; unmatched junction bases: 6. The CDR3 sequence is 15 residues long.

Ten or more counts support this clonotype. CDR3 amino acids: CASSPLMNTEAFF. For the CDR3, the DNA is TGTGCCAGCAGTCCCCTCATGAACACTGAAGCTTTCTTT. This chain uses TRBV28 with TRBJ1-1; D not resolved. Germline values: CDR1 MDHEN, CDR2 SYDVKM. The CDR3 contains 13 residues. The ends were cut back, 5 bases at V and 0 bases at J, with 7 bases in the middle.

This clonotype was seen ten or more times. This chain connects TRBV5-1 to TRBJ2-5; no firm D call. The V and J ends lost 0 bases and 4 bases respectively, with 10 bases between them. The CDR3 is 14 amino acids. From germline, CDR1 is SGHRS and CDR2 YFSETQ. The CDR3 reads CASSLVGRRETQYF. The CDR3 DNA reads TGCGCCAGCAGCTTGGTTGGCAGAAGAGAGACCCAGTACTTC.

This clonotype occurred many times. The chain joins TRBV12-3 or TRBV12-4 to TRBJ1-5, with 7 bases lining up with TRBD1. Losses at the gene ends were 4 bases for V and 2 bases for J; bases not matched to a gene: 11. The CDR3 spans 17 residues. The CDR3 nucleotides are TGTGCCAGCAGTTCGACAGGGTTAGGATATGGCAATCAGCCCCAGCATTTT. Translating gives CASSSTGLGYGNQPQHF.

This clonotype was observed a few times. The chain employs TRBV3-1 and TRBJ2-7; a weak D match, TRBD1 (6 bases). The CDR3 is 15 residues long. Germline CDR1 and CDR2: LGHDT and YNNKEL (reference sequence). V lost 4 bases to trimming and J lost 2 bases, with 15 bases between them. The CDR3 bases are TGTGCCAGCAGCCGTGGACCCCCAGGGGCCTACGAGCAGTACTTC. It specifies CASSRGPPGAYEQYF.

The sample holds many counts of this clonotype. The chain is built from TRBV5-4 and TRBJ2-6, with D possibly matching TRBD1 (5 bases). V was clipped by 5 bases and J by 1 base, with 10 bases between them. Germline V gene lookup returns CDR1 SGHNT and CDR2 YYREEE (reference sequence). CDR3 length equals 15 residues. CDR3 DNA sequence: TGTGCCAGCAGTTTCCAGGGATCTGGGGCCAACGTCCTGACTTTC. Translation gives CASSFQGSGANVLTF.

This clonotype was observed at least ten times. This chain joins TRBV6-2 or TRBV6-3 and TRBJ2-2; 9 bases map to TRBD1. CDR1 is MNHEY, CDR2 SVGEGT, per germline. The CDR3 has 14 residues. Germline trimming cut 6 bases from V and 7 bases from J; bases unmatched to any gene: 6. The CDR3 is CASRRTGGHGELFF. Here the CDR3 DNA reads TGTGCCAGCAGGCGAACAGGGGGCCACGGGGAGCTGTTTTTT.

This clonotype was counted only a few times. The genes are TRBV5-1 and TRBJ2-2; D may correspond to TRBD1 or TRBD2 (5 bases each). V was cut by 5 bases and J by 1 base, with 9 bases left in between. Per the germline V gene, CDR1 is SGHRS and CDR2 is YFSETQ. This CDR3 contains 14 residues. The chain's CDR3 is CASRGRQNTGELFF. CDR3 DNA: TGCGCCAGCAGGGGACGGCAGAACACCGGGGAGCTGTTTTTT.